Each of the 8 T cell receptor beta chains below was sequenced from the same sample in a study of human T cells and chemical hapten exposure. TCRdb reprocessed the RACE reads via MiXCR and lists one record per CDR3 protein. The data contain 13,000 to 15,000 distinct CDR3 sequences, roughly 15% of them singletons. Time point denoted: patch test 1, 2 weeks after DPC sensitization. Indicated treatment: therapeutic diphenylcyclopropenone sensitization with weekly scalp DPC. Sample: whole blood, taken in connection with sensitization to the hapten diphenylcyclopropenone (DPC). The receptors were gathered from a woman aged 25 to 39 with alopecia areata. Some clones in this sample may be carry-over from other donors' samples.

The rearrangement joins TRBV6-2 or TRBV6-3 to TRBJ2-3, with 13 bases that match TRBD2. This CDR3 has 17 amino acids. Germline V gives CDR1 MNHEY, CDR2 SVGEGT. V dropped 2 bases and J dropped 6; count of bases not matched to a gene: 8. The CDR3 DNA reads as TGTGCCAGCAGTTACCTCGGACTAGCGGGAGCAGGGGATACGCAGTATTTT. Protein sequence: CASSYLGLAGAGDTQYF.

This clonotype has at least ten counts. This chain connects TRBV9 to TRBJ2-1, with 9 bases aligning to TRBD2. The CDR3 totals 17 residues. The ends lost 3 bases at V and 4 bases at J; junction bases unmatched: 11. Germline CDR1 is SGDLS and CDR2 is YYNGEE. The CDR3 region has the DNA TGTGCCAGCAGCGCCAGAAAAGTAGCGGGAGTTTACAATGAGCAGTTCTTC. It translates to CASSARKVAGVYNEQFF.

The chain has TRBV28 and TRBJ2-2; D may be TRBD1 or TRBD2 (5 bases each). This CDR3 is 15 amino acids long. Per the germline V gene, CDR1 is MDHEN and CDR2 is SYDVKM. Trimming stripped 5 bases from V and 5 bases from J, with 15 bases between. The CDR3 here is CASSGEGLLTGELFF. In DNA, the CDR3 is TGTGCCAGCAGTGGTGAGGGGCTTCTAACCGGGGAGCTGTTTTTT.

The CDR3 region is CAGNKDPVGGSNTGELFF. The CDR3, as DNA: TGTGCCGGTAACAAAGACCCAGTGGGGGGCTCGAACACCGGGGAGCTGTTTTTT. The chain uses TRBV19 and TRBJ2-2; D tentatively reads TRBD1 or TRBD2 (6 bases each). The CDR3 extends over 18 amino acids. V gave up 11 bases and J gave up 0 bases, with 25 bases separating them. Germline values: CDR1 LNHDA, CDR2 SQIVND (reference sequence).

This clonotype was seen ten or more times. The chain combines TRBV10-3 with TRBJ2-5, with a possible D match to TRBD2 (5 bases). Trimming took 8 bases from V and 1 from J, leaving 17 bases between them. The length of the CDR3 is 15 residues. CDR1 and CDR2 (germline): ENHRY, SYGVKD. In DNA, the CDR3 is TGTGCCATCTCGGAAACGGGGAAGATCCAAGAGACCCAGTACTTC. It yields the protein CAISETGKIQETQYF.

The chain couples TRBV9 to TRBJ2-3; no definite D call. CDR1 is SGDLS and CDR2 is YYNGEE in the germline V gene. Deletions cut 3 bases from V and 0 bases from J, with 5 bases between. The CDR3 runs to 13 residues. The CDR3 region has the DNA TGTGCCAGCAGCGCTCCTAGCACAGATACGCAGTATTTT. It translates to CASSAPSTDTQYF.

The chain links TRBV5-1 to TRBJ2-3, with 8 bases that match TRBD2. V lost 4 bases to trimming and J lost 0 bases; unmatched junction nucleotides: 10. The CDR3 loop spans 17 amino acids. The germline V gene has CDR1 SGHRS and CDR2 YFSETQ. The CDR3 DNA is TGCGCCAGCAGCCCGTTACGGGGGGGCCGGAGCACAGATACGCAGTATTTT. Amino acids: CASSPLRGGRSTDTQYF.

By its share, this clonotype is medium-sized. This chain uses TRBV20-1 with TRBJ2-5; a weak D match, TRBD1 (5 bases). V was shortened by 3 bases and J by 2 bases, with 13 bases between the two germline ends. CDR3 length: 14 amino acids. Germline-derived CDR1 and CDR2 are DFQATT and SNEGSKA (reference sequence). The CDR3 bases are TGCAGTGCTAGCCGCATCGCAGGGCAAGAGACCCAGTACTTC. It is translated as CSASRIAGQETQYF.